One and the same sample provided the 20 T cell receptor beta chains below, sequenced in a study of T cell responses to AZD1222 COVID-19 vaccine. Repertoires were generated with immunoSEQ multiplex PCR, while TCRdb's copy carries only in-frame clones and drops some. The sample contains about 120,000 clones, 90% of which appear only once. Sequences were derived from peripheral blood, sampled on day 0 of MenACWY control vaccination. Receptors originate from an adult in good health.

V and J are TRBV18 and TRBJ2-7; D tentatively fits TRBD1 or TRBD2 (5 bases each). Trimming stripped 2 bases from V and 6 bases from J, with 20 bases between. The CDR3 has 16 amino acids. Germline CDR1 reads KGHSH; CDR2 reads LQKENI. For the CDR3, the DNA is TGTGCCAGCTCACCAACGGGACGTCTCCCATCGGCCGAGCAGTACTTC. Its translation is CASSPTGRLPSAEQYF.

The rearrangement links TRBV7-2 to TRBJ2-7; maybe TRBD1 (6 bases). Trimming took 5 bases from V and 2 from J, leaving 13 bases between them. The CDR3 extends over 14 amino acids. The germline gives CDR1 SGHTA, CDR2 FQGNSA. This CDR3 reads CASSLKDSTYEQYF. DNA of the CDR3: TGTGCCAGCAGCCTGAAGGACAGCACCTACGAGCAGTACTTC. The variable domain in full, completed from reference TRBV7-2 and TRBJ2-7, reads GAGVSQSPSNKVTEKGKDVELRCDPISGHTALYWYRQSLGQGLEFLIYFQGNSAPDKSGLPSDRFSAERTGGSVSTLTIQRTQQEDSAVYLCASSLKDSTYEQYFGPGTRLTVT.

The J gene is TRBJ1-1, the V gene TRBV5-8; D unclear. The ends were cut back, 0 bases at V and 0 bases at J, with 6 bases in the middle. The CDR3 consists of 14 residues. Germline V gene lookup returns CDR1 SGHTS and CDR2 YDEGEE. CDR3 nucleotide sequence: TGTGCCAGCAGCTTGGAGCAAATGAACACTGAAGCTTTCTTT. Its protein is CASSLEQMNTEAFF.

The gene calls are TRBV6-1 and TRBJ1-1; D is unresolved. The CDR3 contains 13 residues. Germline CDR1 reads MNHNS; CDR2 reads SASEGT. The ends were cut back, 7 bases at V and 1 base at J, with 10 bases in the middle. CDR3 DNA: TGTGCCAGCACCGCCGATTCGAACACTGAAGCTTTCTTT. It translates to CASTADSNTEAFF.

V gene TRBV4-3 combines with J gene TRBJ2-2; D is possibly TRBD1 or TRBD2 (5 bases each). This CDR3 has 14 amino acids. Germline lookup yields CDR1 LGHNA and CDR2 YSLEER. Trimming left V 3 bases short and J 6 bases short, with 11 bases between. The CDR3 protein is CASSHPRDPGELFF. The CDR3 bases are TGCGCCAGCAGCCATCCCAGGGACCCCGGGGAGCTGTTTTTT.

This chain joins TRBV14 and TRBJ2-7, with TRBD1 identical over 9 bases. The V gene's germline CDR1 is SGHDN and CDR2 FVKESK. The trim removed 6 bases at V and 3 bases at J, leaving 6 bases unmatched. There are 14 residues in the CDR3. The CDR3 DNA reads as TGTGCCAGCAGTCGGGACAGGGTACGCTACGAGCAGTACTTC. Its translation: CASSRDRVRYEQYF.

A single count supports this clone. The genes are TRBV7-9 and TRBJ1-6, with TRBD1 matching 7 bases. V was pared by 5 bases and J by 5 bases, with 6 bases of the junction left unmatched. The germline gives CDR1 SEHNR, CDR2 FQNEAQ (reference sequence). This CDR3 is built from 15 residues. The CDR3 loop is CASSPGTANNSPLHF. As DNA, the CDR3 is TGTGCCAGCAGCCCCGGGACAGCCAATAATTCACCCCTCCACTTT. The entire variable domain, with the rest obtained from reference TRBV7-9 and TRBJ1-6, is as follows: DTGVSQNPRHKITKRGQNVTFRCDPISEHNRLYWYRQTLGQGPEFLTYFQNEAQLEKSRLLSDRFSAERPKGSFSTLEIQRTEQGDSAMYLCASSPGTANNSPLHFGNGTRLTVT.

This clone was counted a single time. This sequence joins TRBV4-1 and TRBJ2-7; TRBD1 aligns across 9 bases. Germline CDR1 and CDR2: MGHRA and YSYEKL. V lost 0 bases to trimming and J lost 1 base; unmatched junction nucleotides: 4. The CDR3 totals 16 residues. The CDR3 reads CASSQEAGTGSYEQYV. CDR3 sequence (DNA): TGCGCCAGCAGCCAAGAAGCCGGGACAGGGTCCTACGAGCAGTACGTC.

The CDR3 nucleotides read TGCGCCAGCAGCTTGGGGGACAGAAATAGCAATCAGCCCCAGCATTTT. This encodes CASSLGDRNSNQPQHF. This chain links TRBV5-1 with TRBJ1-5; 7 nucleotides agree with TRBD1. The germline V gene encodes CDR1 SGHRS and CDR2 YFSETQ. The V segment lost 0 bases and the J segment 0 bases; nucleotides outside the gene matches: 3. This CDR3 region has 16 residues.

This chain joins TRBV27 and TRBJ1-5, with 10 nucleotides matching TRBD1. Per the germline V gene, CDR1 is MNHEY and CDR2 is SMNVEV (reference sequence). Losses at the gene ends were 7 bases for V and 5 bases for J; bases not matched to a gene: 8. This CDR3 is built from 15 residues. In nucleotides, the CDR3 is TGTGCCAGCAAAAGGGGGGACAGGGGATATCAGCCCCAGCATTTT. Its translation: CASKRGDRGYQPQHF.

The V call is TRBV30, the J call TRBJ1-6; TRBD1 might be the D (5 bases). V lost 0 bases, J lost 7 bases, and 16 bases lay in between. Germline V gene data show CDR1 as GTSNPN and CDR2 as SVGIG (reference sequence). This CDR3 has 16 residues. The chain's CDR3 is CAWSVWSPGGNSPLHF. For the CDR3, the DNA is TGTGCCTGGAGTGTATGGTCCCCCGGGGGGAATTCACCCCTCCACTTT.

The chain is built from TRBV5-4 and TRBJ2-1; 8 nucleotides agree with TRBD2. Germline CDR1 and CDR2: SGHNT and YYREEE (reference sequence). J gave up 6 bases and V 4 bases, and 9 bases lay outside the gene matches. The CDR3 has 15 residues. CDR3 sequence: CASSIRSGGLNEQFF. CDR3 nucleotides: TGTGCCAGCAGCATTCGGTCGGGGGGGCTCAATGAGCAGTTCTTC. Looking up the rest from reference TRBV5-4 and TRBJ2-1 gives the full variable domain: ETGVTQSPTHLIKTRGQQVTLRCSSQSGHNTVSWYQQALGQGPQFIFQYYREEENGRGNFPPRFSGLQFPNYSSELNVNALELDDSALYLCASSIRSGGLNEQFFGPGTRLTVL.

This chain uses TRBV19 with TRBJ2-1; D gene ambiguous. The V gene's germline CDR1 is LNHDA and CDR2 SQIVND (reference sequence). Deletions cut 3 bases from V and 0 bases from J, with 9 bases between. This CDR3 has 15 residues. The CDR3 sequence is CASSMGRSSYNEQFF. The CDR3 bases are TGTGCCAGTAGTATGGGAAGGAGCTCCTACAATGAGCAGTTCTTC.

CDR3 DNA: TGTGCCAGCAGCCGGGACAGCGGGAATCAGCCCCAGCATTTT. Protein sequence: CASSRDSGNQPQHF. The V call is TRBV7-9, the J call TRBJ1-5; 7 bases map to TRBD1. Germline lookup yields CDR1 SEHNR and CDR2 FQNEAQ (reference sequence). V shed 5 bases, J shed 4 bases, and the junction held 5 bases outside the gene matches. The CDR3 consists of 14 residues.

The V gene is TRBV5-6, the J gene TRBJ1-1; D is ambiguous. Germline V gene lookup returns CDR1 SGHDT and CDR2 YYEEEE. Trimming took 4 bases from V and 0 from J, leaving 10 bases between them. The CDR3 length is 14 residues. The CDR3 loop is CASSRVGLNTEAFF. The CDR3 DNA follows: TGTGCCAGCAGCAGGGTAGGCCTGAACACTGAAGCTTTCTTT.

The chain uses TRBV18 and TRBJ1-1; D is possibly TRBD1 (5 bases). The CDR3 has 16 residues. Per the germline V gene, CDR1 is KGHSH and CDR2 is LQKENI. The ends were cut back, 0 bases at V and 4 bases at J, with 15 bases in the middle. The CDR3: CASSPPESRGRTEAFF. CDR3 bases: TGTGCCAGCTCACCACCTGAGTCGCGGGGCCGCACTGAAGCTTTCTTT. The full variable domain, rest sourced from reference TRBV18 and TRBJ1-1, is NAGVMQNPRHLVRRRGQEARLRCSPMKGHSHVYWYRQLPEEGLKFMVYLQKENIIDESGMPKERFSAEFPKEGPSILRIQQVVRGDSAAYFCASSPPESRGRTEAFFGQGTRLTVV.

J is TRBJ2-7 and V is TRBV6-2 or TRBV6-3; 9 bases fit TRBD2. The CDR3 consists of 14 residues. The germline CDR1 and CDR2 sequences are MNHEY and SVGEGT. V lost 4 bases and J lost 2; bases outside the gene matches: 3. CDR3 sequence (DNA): TGTGCCAGCAGTTGGAGCGGGGGGACCTACGAGCAGTACTTC. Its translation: CASSWSGGTYEQYF.

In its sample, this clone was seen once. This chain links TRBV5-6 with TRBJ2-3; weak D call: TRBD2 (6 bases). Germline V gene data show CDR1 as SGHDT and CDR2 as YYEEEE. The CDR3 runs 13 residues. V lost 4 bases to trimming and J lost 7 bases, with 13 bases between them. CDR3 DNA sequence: TGTGCCAGCAGCCGGGACTCTTCGAATACGCAGTATTTT. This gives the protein CASSRDSSNTQYF.

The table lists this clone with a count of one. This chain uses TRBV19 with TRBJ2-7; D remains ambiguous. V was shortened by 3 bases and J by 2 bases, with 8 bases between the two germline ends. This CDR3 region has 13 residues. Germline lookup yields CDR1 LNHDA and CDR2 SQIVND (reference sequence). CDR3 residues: CASSIHGPYEQYF. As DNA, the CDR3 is TGTGCCAGTAGTATCCACGGTCCCTACGAGCAGTACTTC.

The chain's CDR3 is CASSQDLGVGYNEQFF. CDR3 nucleotides: TGCGCCAGCAGCCAAGATCTGGGCGTAGGGTACAATGAGCAGTTCTTC. The gene calls are TRBV4-1 and TRBJ2-1, with unresolved D. The CDR3 spans 16 residues. V lost 0 bases, J lost 4 bases, and 13 bases lay in between. Germline V gene sequence: CDR1 MGHRA, CDR2 YSYEKL.